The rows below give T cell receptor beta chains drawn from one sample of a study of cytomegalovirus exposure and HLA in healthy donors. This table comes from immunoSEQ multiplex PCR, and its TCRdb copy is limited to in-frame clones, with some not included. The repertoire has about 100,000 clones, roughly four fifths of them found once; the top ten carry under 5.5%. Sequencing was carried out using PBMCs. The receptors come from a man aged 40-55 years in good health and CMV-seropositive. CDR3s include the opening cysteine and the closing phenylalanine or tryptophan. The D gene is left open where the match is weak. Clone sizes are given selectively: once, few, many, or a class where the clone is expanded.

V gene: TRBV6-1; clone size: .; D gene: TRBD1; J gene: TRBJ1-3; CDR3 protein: CATRRQGNSGNTIYF; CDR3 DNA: TGTGCCACCAGAAGACAGGGGAACTCTGGAAACACCATATATTTT
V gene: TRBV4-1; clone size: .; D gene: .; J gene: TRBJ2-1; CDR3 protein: CASSQGPTGEGQFF; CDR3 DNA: TGCGCCAGCAGCCAGGGACCGACAGGGGAGGGGCAGTTCTTC
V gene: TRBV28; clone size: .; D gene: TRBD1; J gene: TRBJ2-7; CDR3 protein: CASSFRDRAYEQYF; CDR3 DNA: TGTGCCAGCAGTTTTAGGGACAGAGCCTACGAGCAGTACTTC
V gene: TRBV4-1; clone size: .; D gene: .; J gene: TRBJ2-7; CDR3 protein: CASSQGPLEIYEQYF; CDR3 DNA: TGCGCCAGCAGCCAAGGTCCTCTAGAAATCTACGAGCAGTACTTC
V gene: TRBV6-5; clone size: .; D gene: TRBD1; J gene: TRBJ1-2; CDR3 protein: CASSTARGQSYGYTF; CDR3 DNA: TGTGCCAGCAGTACGGCCAGGGGGCAGAGCTATGGCTACACCTTC
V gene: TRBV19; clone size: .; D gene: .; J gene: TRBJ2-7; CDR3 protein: CASSRLPTFYEQYF; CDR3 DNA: TGTGCCAGTTCCAGGCTACCAACCTTCTACGAGCAGTACTTC
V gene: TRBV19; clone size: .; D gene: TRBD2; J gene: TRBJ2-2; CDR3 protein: CASSPGLAGGPNTGELFF; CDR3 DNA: TGTGCCAGTAGTCCGGGACTAGCGGGGGGTCCGAACACCGGGGAGCTGTTTTTT
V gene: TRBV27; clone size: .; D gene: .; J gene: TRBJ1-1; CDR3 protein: CASSYRALHTEAFF; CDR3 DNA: TGTGCCAGCAGCTACAGGGCTTTACACACTGAAGCTTTCTTT
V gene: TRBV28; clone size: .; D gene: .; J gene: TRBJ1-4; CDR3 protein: CASSLSMTGDPANEKLFF; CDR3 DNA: TGTGCCAGCAGTTTAAGCATGACAGGTGACCCCGCTAATGAAAAACTGTTTTTT
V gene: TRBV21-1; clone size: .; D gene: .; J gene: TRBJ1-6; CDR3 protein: CASSKARDNRLTPLHF; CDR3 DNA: TGTGCCAGCAGCAAAGCTAGGGACAACCGATTAACACCCCTCCACTTT
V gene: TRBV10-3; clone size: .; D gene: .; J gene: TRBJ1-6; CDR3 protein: CAIRHRDNENSPLHF; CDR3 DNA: TGTGCCATCAGGCACCGGGACAACGAAAATTCACCCCTCCACTTT
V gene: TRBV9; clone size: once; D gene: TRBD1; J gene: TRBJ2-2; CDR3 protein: CASSATGGLPGELFF; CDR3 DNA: TGTGCCAGCAGCGCGACAGGGGGTCTCCCCGGGGAGCTGTTTTTT
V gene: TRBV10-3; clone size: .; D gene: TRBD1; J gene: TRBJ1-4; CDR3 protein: CAISAGTGNEKLFF; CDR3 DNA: TGTGCCATCAGTGCCGGGACAGGGAATGAAAAACTGTTTTTT
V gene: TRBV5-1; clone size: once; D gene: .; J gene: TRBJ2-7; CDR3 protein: CASRPFQTASYEQYF; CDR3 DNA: TGCGCCAGCAGACCTTTTCAGACAGCTTCCTACGAGCAGTACTTC
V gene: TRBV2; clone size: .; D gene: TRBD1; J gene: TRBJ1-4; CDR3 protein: CASSEALPGTGWGEKLFF; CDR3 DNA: TGTGCCAGCAGTGAAGCGCTACCTGGGACAGGGTGGGGCGAAAAACTGTTTTTT
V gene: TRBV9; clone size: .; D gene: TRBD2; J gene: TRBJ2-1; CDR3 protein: CASSVFGGADEQFF; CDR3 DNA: TGTGCCAGCAGCGTCTTCGGGGGGGCTGATGAGCAGTTCTTC
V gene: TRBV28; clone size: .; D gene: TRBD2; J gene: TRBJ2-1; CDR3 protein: CASSLGLAGILEQFF; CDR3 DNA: TGTGCCAGCAGTCTAGGACTAGCGGGAATCCTCGAGCAGTTCTTC
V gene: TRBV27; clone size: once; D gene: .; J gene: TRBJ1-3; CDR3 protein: CASRGNSGGNTIYF; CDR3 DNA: TGTGCCAGCAGAGGCAACTCGGGGGGAAACACCATATATTTT
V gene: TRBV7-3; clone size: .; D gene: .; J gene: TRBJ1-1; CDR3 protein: CASSPGSPTEAFF; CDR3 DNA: TGTGCCAGCAGCCCCGGTTCGCCGACTGAAGCTTTCTTT
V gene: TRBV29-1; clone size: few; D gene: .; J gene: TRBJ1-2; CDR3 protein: CSVPTGVDYGYTF; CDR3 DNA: TGCAGCGTTCCGACAGGCGTGGACTATGGCTACACCTTC
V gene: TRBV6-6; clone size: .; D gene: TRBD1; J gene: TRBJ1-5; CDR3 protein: CASRKTGDQGPQHF; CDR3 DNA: TGTGCCAGCAGAAAGACAGGGGACCAGGGGCCCCAGCATTTT
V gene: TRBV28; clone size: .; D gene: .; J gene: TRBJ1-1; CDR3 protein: CASSSINGLWNTEAFF; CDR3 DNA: TGTGCCAGCAGTTCGATCAACGGACTGTGGAACACTGAAGCTTTCTTT
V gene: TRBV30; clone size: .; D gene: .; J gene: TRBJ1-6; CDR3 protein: CAWSPSSSYNSPLHF; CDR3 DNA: TGTGCCTGGAGCCCTAGTAGCTCCTATAATTCACCCCTCCACTTT
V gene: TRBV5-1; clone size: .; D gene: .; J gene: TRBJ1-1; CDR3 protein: CASSLQGRGVNTEAFF; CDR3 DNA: TGCGCCAGCAGCTTGCAGGGGCGGGGGGTGAACACTGAAGCTTTCTTT
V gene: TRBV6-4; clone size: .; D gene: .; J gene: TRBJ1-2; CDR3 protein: CASSPSDSGHGYTF; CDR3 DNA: TGTGCCAGCAGTCCCTCCGACAGTGGTCATGGCTACACCTTC
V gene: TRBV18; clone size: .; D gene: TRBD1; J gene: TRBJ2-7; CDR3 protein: CASSQTGSYEQYF; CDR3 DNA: TGTGCCAGCTCACAGACAGGGTCCTACGAGCAGTACTTC
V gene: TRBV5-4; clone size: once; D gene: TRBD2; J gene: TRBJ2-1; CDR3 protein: CASSPGLAGDDEQFF; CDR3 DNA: TGTGCCAGCAGCCCCGGACTAGCGGGAGATGATGAGCAGTTCTTC
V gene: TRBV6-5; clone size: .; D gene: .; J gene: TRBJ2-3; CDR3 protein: CASVSPGTDTQYF; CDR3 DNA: TGTGCCAGCGTCTCTCCGGGGACAGATACGCAGTATTTT
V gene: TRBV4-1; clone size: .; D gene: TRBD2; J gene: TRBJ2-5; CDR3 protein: CASSLRLAGGPGSPKTQYF; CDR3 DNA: TGCGCCAGCAGCTTAAGACTAGCGGGAGGGCCCGGGAGTCCCAAGACCCAGTACTTC
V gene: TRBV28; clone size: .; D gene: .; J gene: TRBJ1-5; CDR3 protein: CASSRLGSRDQHF; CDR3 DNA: TGTGCCAGCAGTCGACTGGGAAGTCGGGATCAGCATTTT
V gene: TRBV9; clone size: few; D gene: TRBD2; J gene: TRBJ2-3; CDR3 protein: CASSVDSSGGAVGDTQYF; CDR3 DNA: TGTGCCAGCAGCGTAGATTCAAGCGGGGGGGCGGTCGGAGATACGCAGTATTTT